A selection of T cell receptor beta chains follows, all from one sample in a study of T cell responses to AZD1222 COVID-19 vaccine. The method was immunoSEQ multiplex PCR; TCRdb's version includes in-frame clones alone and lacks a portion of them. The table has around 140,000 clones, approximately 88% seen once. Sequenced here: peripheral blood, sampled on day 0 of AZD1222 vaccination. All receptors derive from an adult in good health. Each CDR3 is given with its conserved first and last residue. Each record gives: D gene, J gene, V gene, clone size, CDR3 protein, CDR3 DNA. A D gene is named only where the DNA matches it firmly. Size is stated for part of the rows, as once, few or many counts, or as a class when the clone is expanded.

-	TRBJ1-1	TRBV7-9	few	CASSLGGGRTEAFF	TGTGCCAGCAGCTTAGGGGGCGGGAGGACTGAAGCTTTCTTT
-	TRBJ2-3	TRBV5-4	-	CASSVQGGDTQYF	TGTGCCAGCAGCGTACAGGGTGGCGATACGCAGTATTTT
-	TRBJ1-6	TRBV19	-	CASSPVDSLNSPLHF	TGTGCCAGTAGTCCTGTGGACAGTTTAAATTCACCCCTCCACTTT
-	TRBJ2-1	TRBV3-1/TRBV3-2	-	CASSPLVGFSSYNEQFF	TGTGCCAGCAGCCCCCTTGTGGGGTTTAGCTCCTACAATGAGCAGTTCTTC
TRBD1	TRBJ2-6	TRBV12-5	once	CASGLVVDRGLGANVLTF	TGTGCTAGTGGTTTGGTCGTGGACAGGGGGCTTGGGGCCAACGTCCTGACTTTC
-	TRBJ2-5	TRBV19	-	CASSSSGPTQETQYF	TGTGCCAGTAGTAGTAGCGGACCAACACAAGAGACCCAGTACTTC
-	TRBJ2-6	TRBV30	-	CAWSPDISSGANVLTF	TGTGCCTGGAGTCCGGATATCTCTTCTGGGGCCAACGTCCTGACTTTC
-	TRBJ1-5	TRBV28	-	CASSFQGALGNQPQHF	TGTGCCAGCAGTTTCCAAGGCGCCCTGGGCAATCAGCCCCAGCATTTT
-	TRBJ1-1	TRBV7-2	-	CASSSLSAFEAFF	TGTGCCAGCAGCTCCCTCTCAGCCTTTGAAGCTTTCTTT
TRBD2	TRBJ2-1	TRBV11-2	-	CASSLGGRAAYNEQFF	TGTGCCAGCAGCTTAGGGGGGAGGGCGGCCTACAATGAGCAGTTCTTC
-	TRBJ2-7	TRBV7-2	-	CASSLSWATPGEQYF	TGTGCCAGCAGCTTAAGCTGGGCGACCCCTGGGGAGCAGTACTTC
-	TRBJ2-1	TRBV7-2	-	CASSFVRHEQFF	TGTGCCAGCAGCTTTGTCCGCCATGAGCAGTTCTTC
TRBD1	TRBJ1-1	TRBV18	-	CASSPGGQLNTEAFF	TGTGCCAGCTCACCAGGGGGACAGCTGAACACTGAAGCTTTCTTT
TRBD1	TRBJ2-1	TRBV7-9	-	CASRQSGQTNSYNEQFF	TGTGCCAGCAGACAATCGGGACAGACAAACTCCTACAATGAGCAGTTCTTC
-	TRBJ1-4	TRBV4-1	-	CASSPGAPNEKLFF	TGCGCCAGCAGCCCTGGGGCTCCGAATGAAAAACTGTTTTTT
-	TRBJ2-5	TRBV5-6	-	CASSLAMGRETQYF	TGTGCCAGCAGCCTTGCGATGGGCCGCGAGACCCAGTACTTC